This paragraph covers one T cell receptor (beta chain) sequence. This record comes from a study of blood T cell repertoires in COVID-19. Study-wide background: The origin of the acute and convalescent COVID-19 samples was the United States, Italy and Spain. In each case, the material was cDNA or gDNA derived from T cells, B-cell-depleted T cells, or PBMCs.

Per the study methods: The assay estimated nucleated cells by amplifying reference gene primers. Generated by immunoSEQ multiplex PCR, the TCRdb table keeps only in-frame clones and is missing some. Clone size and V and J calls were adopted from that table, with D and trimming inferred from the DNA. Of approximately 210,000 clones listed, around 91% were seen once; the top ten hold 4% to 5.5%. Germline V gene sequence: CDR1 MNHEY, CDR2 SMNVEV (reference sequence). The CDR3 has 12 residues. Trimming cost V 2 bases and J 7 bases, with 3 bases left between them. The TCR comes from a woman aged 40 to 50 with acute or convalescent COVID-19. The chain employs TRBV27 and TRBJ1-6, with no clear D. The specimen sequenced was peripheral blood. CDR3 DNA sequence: TGTGCCAGCAGTTTACTGAATTCACCCCTCCACTTT. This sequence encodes CASSLLNSPLHF.